The next 16 T cell receptor beta chains were all read from a single sample in a study of blood T cell repertoires in COVID-19. Some clones are missing from TCRdb's copy, which holds only in-frame ones; the method was immunoSEQ multiplex PCR. This repertoire shows just over 250,000 clones, over 70% found once; its top ten account for roughly 10%. Sequenced: peripheral blood. The receptors derive from a woman aged 70-85 years with COVID-19, enrolled during active disease.

This rearrangement joins TRBV19 to TRBJ2-7, with D perhaps TRBD1 (6 bases). The germline V and J ends were trimmed by 10 bases and 2 bases, with 21 bases remaining between them. The CDR3 sequence is 15 residues long. Germline V CDR1 and CDR2: LNHDA, SQIVND (reference sequence). The CDR3 coding sequence is TGTGCCACCTCCAGGCAGGGGAGACTAACCTACGAGCAGTACTTC. Translating it yields CATSRQGRLTYEQYF.

This chain links TRBV7-3 with TRBJ1-5; D remains ambiguous. This CDR3 is built from 13 residues. Trimming shortened V by 5 bases and J by 5 bases, and 10 bases separated the two germline ends. The germline V gene has CDR1 SGHTA and CDR2 FQGTGA. Here the CDR3 DNA reads TGTGCCAGCAGCCTCCTCCCCGATCAGCCCCAGCATTTT. Translated, it gives CASSLLPDQPQHF.

This clone was detected only once. The rearrangement uses TRBV7-2 and TRBJ2-2; no firm D call. The CDR3 contains 14 residues. Trimming took 5 bases from V and 5 from J, leaving 12 bases between them. The germline V gene encodes CDR1 SGHTA and CDR2 FQGNSA. CDR3 in amino acids: CASSQPGWTGELFF. For the CDR3, the DNA is TGTGCCAGCAGCCAGCCCGGGTGGACCGGGGAGCTGTTTTTT.

This sequence joins TRBV29-1 and TRBJ2-3; TRBD1 agrees at 9 bases. This CDR3 is 14 amino acids long. Trimming at V came to 3 bases and at J to 9 bases, leaving 10 bases not matched to a gene. Germline assignment: CDR1 SQVTM and CDR2 ANQGSEA. CDR3: CSVETGTGTSTQYF. The CDR3, as DNA: TGCAGCGTTGAGACGGGGACAGGGACATCGACGCAGTATTTT.

This chain links TRBV20-1 with TRBJ2-6, with TRBD1 matching over 8 bases. This CDR3 spans 17 amino acids. V gave up 3 bases and J gave up 0 bases; unmatched junction bases: 7. The germline gives CDR1 DFQATT, CDR2 SNEGSKA (reference sequence). Here the CDR3 reads CSASTQGAFSGANVLTF. CDR3 in DNA: TGCAGTGCTAGTACGCAGGGGGCGTTCTCTGGGGCCAACGTCCTGACTTTC.

The rearrangement uses TRBV30 and TRBJ1-3; 8 bases agree with TRBD1. Germline values: CDR1 GTSNPN, CDR2 SVGIG (reference sequence). There are 14 residues in the CDR3. V lost 3 bases and J lost 0; bases outside the gene matches: 1. The CDR3 here is CAWRTGDSGNTIYF. CDR3 in DNA: TGTGCCTGGAGGACAGGGGACTCTGGAAACACCATATATTTT.

The chain uses TRBV12-2 and TRBJ1-2; the table calls TRBD1, which could not be checked here. TRBV12-2 is a documented pseudogene. The CDR3 spans 15 residues. The DNA of the CDR3 is TGTGCAAGTCGCTTAGGGACAGGGTGCTTCTATGGCTACACCTTC. Residues: CASRLGTGCFYGYTF.

The chain carries TRBV11-3 and TRBJ2-3; D might be TRBD2 (6 bases). CDR3 length: 16 amino acids. Trimming pared 3 bases from V and 4 bases from J, leaving 17 bases between. Germline V gene sequence: CDR1 SGHNT, CDR2 YENEEA. The CDR3 bases are TGTGCCAGCAGCTTGTCGGGTAGCAAGCGGGCAGATACGCAGTATTTT. Translating it yields CASSLSGSKRADTQYF.

In its sample, this clone was seen once. The chain uses TRBV7-9 and TRBJ1-2; tentative D call: TRBD1 (5 bases). Germline CDR1 and CDR2: SEHNR and FQNEAQ (reference sequence). Trimming shortened V by 0 bases and J by 7 bases, and 12 bases separated the two germline ends. CDR3 length: 14 residues. The CDR3 reads CASSLALGQGGYTF. CDR3 DNA sequence: TGTGCCAGCAGCTTAGCGCTTGGCCAGGGTGGCTACACCTTC.

This clone was picked up a small number of times. The rearrangement joins TRBV11-2 to TRBJ2-3; weak D call: TRBD2 (6 bases). Germline V CDR1 and CDR2: SGHAT, FQNNGV. V lost 5 bases to trimming and J lost 7 bases, with 13 bases between them. The CDR3 has 13 residues. This CDR3 reads CASSPPGRHTQYF. Here the CDR3 DNA reads TGTGCCAGCAGCCCACCCGGGAGACATACGCAGTATTTT. The variable domain in full, completed from reference TRBV11-2 and TRBJ2-3, reads EAGVAQSPRYKIIEKRQSVAFWCNPISGHATLYWYQQILGQGPKLLIQFQNNGVVDDSQLPKDRFSAERLKGVDSTLKIQPAKLEDSAVYLCASSPPGRHTQYFGPGTRLTVL.

This clone has only a few counts. The V and J genes are TRBV7-2 and TRBJ1-5, with 7 positions matching TRBD1. Trimming at V came to 5 bases and at J to 0 bases, leaving 4 bases not matched to a gene. Germline V gene lookup returns CDR1 SGHTA and CDR2 FQGNSA. The CDR3 is 15 amino acids. The CDR3 loop is CASSLRGYSNQPQHF. Written as DNA, the CDR3 is TGTGCCAGCAGCCTCAGGGGGTATAGCAATCAGCCCCAGCATTTT. Looking up the rest from reference TRBV7-2 and TRBJ1-5 gives the full variable domain: GAGVSQSPSNKVTEKGKDVELRCDPISGHTALYWYRQSLGQGLEFLIYFQGNSAPDKSGLPSDRFSAERTGGSVSTLTIQRTQQEDSAVYLCASSLRGYSNQPQHFGDGTRLSIL.

The V call is TRBV3-1 (or the pseudogene TRBV3-2), the J call TRBJ1-5; weak D call: TRBD1 (5 bases). Trimming stripped 4 bases from V and 3 bases from J, with 13 bases between. The germline V gene encodes CDR1 LGHDT and CDR2 YNNKEL (reference sequence). The CDR3 sequence is 15 residues long. In DNA, the CDR3 is TGTGCCAGCAGCCCTGCTGGAGGGGACAATCAGCCCCAGCATTTT. Translating gives CASSPAGGDNQPQHF.

The rearrangement links TRBV20-1 to TRBJ2-7; TRBD1 matches at 9 bases. After removal of 3 bases from V and 1 base from J, the junction contained 10 bases not matched to a gene. This CDR3 comprises 16 residues. The germline CDR1 and CDR2 sequences are DFQATT and SNEGSKA (reference sequence). CDR3 nucleotides: TGCAGTGCTAGTCGCGGACAGGGGATAATTTCCTACGAGCAGTACTTC. This gives the protein CSASRGQGIISYEQYF.

The rearrangement joins TRBV28 to TRBJ2-1, with 8 bases that match TRBD2. This CDR3 has 14 amino acids. From germline, CDR1 is MDHEN and CDR2 SYDVKM. V lost 3 bases and J lost 9; bases outside the gene matches: 7. CDR3 coding DNA: TGTGCCAGCAGTTTTGGGCTAGCGGGTAGTGAGCAGTTCTTC. Amino acids: CASSFGLAGSEQFF.

This chain links TRBV27 with TRBJ2-1, with TRBD2 matching over 14 bases. The CDR3 extends over 13 amino acids. V shed 4 bases, J shed 14 bases, and the junction held 4 bases outside the gene matches. Per the germline V gene, CDR1 is MNHEY and CDR2 is SMNVEV (reference sequence). The CDR3 nucleotides read TGTGCCAGCAGTTGGACTAGCGGGAGGATAAAGTTCTTC. Residues: CASSWTSGRIKFF.

The rearrangement uses TRBV5-6 and TRBJ1-1; D unresolved. Between the trimmed V and J ends, which lost 5 bases and 7 bases, there was a span of 18 bases. From germline, CDR1 is SGHDT and CDR2 YYEEEE. The CDR3 length is 14 residues. The CDR3: CASSRPFLSGEAFF. The CDR3 DNA reads as TGTGCCAGCAGTCGTCCCTTTTTGAGCGGTGAAGCTTTCTTT.